This record covers a single T cell receptor (beta chain). What it recognizes is unknown. Roughly 38,000 genome equivalents of blood DNA were amplified for TRB. This CDR3 has 14 residues. CDR1 is SGHAT and CDR2 is FQNNGV in the germline V gene. TRB was amplified by touch-down multiplex PCR, primer pools A and B combined. TCRdb reanalyzed the multiplex PCR reads, giving one entry per CDR3 protein sequence and no DNA. The sample's table shows roughly 12,000 distinct CDR3 sequences. The sample originates from a study of T cell clusters in autoimmune cytopenias. Study conclusions and caveats: The cluster-lack signature was not seen for secondary cytopenia versus chronic lymphocytic leukemia.

The rearrangement links TRBV11-2 to TRBJ2-7; TCRdb returns TRBD1, unconfirmable since there is no DNA. The receptor was isolated from a human donor with an autoimmune cytopenia or autoimmune hepatitis (not recorded which). Sequencing was performed on peripheral blood. CDR3 protein: CASSRRDITYEQYF. The full variable domain, in which reference TRBV11-2 and TRBJ2-7 provide the parts outside the CDR3, is EAGVAQSPRYKIIEKRQSVAFWCNPISGHATLYWYQQILGQGPKLLIQFQNNGVVDDSQLPKDRFSAERLKGVDSTLKIQPAKLEDSAVYLCASSRRDITYEQYFGPGTRLTVT.